The rows below give T cell receptor beta chains drawn from one sample of a study of blood T cell repertoires in COVID-19. The protocol was immunoSEQ multiplex PCR, while the TCRdb copy is restricted to in-frame clones and leaves out a portion. The sample includes approximately 450,000 clones, approximately 90% of them seen just once. What was sequenced was PBMCs or T cells enriched from blood (not recorded which). Receptors originate from a woman aged 18 to 35 with acute COVID-19. CDR3s include the opening cysteine and the closing phenylalanine or tryptophan. The order of the fields is J gene, clone size, D gene, V gene, CDR3 protein, CDR3 DNA. The D gene is left open where the match is weak. Clone size is given for some rows only: seen once, a few or many times, or a class if the clone is expanded.

J: TRBJ1-4; size: NA; D: TRBD1; V: TRBV3-1/TRBV3-2; CDR3: CASSHGQGARSNEKLFF; DNA: TGTGCCAGCAGCCACGGACAGGGGGCGCGTAGTAATGAAAAACTGTTTTTT
J: TRBJ1-6; size: NA; D: NA; V: TRBV30; CDR3: CAWSLDSGRDSPLHF; DNA: TGTGCCTGGAGCCTGGACAGCGGAAGGGATTCACCCCTCCACTTT
J: TRBJ1-2; size: NA; D: NA; V: TRBV3-1/TRBV3-2; CDR3: CASSQETQGNTF; DNA: TGTGCCAGCAGCCAAGAGACGCAGGGGAACACCTTC
J: TRBJ1-2; size: NA; D: TRBD1; V: TRBV4-3; CDR3: CASSQDQRQGVYGYTF; DNA: TGCGCCAGCAGCCAAGATCAAAGACAGGGCGTCTATGGCTACACCTTC
J: TRBJ2-1; size: NA; D: TRBD2; V: TRBV4-3; CDR3: CASSQEGSGWGNEQFF; DNA: TGCGCCAGCAGCCAAGAAGGTAGCGGGTGGGGGAATGAGCAGTTCTTC
J: TRBJ2-5; size: NA; D: NA; V: TRBV14; CDR3: CASSPRGETQYF; DNA: TGTGCCAGCAGCCCCCGGGGGGAGACCCAGTACTTC
J: TRBJ1-1; size: NA; D: TRBD1; V: TRBV27; CDR3: CASSLGRQGDTEAFF; DNA: TGTGCCAGCAGTTTAGGCAGGCAGGGGGATACTGAAGCTTTCTTT
J: TRBJ1-4; size: once; D: TRBD1; V: TRBV5-1; CDR3: CASSLDRGTNEKLFF; DNA: TGCGCCAGCAGCTTGGACAGGGGGACTAATGAAAAACTGTTTTTT
J: TRBJ1-6; size: NA; D: NA; V: TRBV3-1/TRBV3-2; CDR3: CASSLITGHRDSPLHF; DNA: TGTGCCAGCAGCCTCATTACGGGACACAGAGATTCACCCCTCCACTTT
J: TRBJ1-6; size: NA; D: NA; V: TRBV27; CDR3: CASGSLPTGFNSPLHF; DNA: TGTGCCAGCGGCTCTCTTCCGACAGGTTTTAATTCACCCCTCCACTTT
J: TRBJ1-1; size: once; D: NA; V: TRBV27; CDR3: CASSLSEATEAFF; DNA: TGTGCCAGCAGTTTATCCGAGGCGACTGAAGCTTTCTTT
J: TRBJ2-7; size: once; D: TRBD1; V: TRBV24-1; CDR3: CATSDSPGTADSYEQYF; DNA: TGTGCCACCAGTGACTCACCTGGGACAGCCGACTCCTACGAGCAGTACTTC
J: TRBJ2-7; size: NA; D: TRBD2; V: TRBV2; CDR3: CASSEATGLESHEQYF; DNA: TGTGCCAGCAGTGAAGCGACCGGACTAGAGTCCCACGAGCAGTACTTC
J: TRBJ1-5; size: NA; D: TRBD1; V: TRBV7-2; CDR3: CASRGQINQPQHF; DNA: TGTGCCAGTAGGGGACAGATAAATCAGCCCCAGCATTTT
J: TRBJ2-4; size: NA; D: TRBD2; V: TRBV7-9; CDR3: CASSLEGAGLINIQYF; DNA: TGTGCCAGCAGCTTAGAGGGAGCGGGATTGATTAACATTCAGTACTTC
J: TRBJ1-6; size: once; D: NA; V: TRBV2; CDR3: CASTSFSDNSPLHF; DNA: TGTGCCAGCACCTCGTTCAGTGATAATTCACCCCTCCACTTT
J: TRBJ2-3; size: NA; D: TRBD2; V: TRBV7-9; CDR3: CASSLFPSGASSTDTQYF; DNA: TGTGCCAGCAGCTTATTCCCTAGCGGGGCCTCTAGCACAGATACGCAGTATTTT
J: TRBJ1-5; size: NA; D: NA; V: TRBV5-1; CDR3: CASSLRQGGQPQHF; DNA: TGCGCCAGCAGCTTGAGGCAGGGTGGCCAGCCCCAGCATTTT
J: TRBJ2-5; size: NA; D: TRBD1; V: TRBV29-1; CDR3: CSGKGQGQETQYF; DNA: TGCAGCGGGAAGGGACAGGGTCAAGAGACCCAGTACTTC
J: TRBJ1-2; size: few; D: TRBD1; V: TRBV20-1; CDR3: CSARSGGGYTF; DNA: TGCAGTGCTAGGTCAGGGGGTGGCTACACCTTC
J: TRBJ2-7; size: NA; D: TRBD2; V: TRBV2; CDR3: CASSDVRGRYEQYF; DNA: TGTGCCAGCAGTGATGTGCGGGGGAGGTACGAGCAGTACTTC
J: TRBJ2-7; size: NA; D: TRBD2; V: TRBV27; CDR3: CASSLFSGSAGEQYF; DNA: TGTGCCAGCAGTTTATTCAGCGGGAGTGCGGGTGAGCAGTACTTC
J: TRBJ1-1; size: NA; D: NA; V: TRBV5-4; CDR3: CASSLHGGTEAFF; DNA: TGTGCCAGCAGCTTACACGGGGGCACTGAAGCTTTCTTT
J: TRBJ1-5; size: NA; D: TRBD1; V: TRBV5-5; CDR3: CASSFGQGIDQPQHF; DNA: TGTGCCAGCAGCTTCGGACAGGGGATAGATCAGCCCCAGCATTTT
J: TRBJ2-5; size: NA; D: NA; V: TRBV19; CDR3: CASSIRTEYQETQYF; DNA: TGTGCCAGTAGTATAAGGACAGAGTACCAAGAGACCCAGTACTTC
J: TRBJ1-1; size: NA; D: NA; V: TRBV12-5; CDR3: CASGLAHLREVGTEAFF; DNA: TGTGCTAGTGGTTTGGCACACCTTAGGGAGGTGGGCACTGAAGCTTTCTTT
J: TRBJ1-3; size: NA; D: NA; V: TRBV6-5; CDR3: CASSRQEPGNTIYF; DNA: TGTGCCAGCTCCAGACAGGAACCTGGAAACACCATATATTTT
J: TRBJ2-7; size: NA; D: NA; V: TRBV5-6; CDR3: CASSSSGFAQYF; DNA: TGTGCCAGCAGCTCATCAGGGTTTGCGCAGTACTTC
J: TRBJ2-2; size: NA; D: NA; V: TRBV3-1/TRBV3-2; CDR3: CASSHLYGELFF; DNA: TGTGCCAGCAGCCACTTGTACGGGGAGCTGTTTTTT
J: TRBJ1-4; size: NA; D: NA; V: TRBV2; CDR3: CASSDGTDRDFF; DNA: TGTGCCAGCAGTGACGGCACGGACAGAGACTTTTTT
J: TRBJ1-6; size: NA; D: NA; V: TRBV7-8; CDR3: CASSLGTANSPLHF; DNA: TGTGCCAGCAGCTTAGGCACAGCCAATTCACCCCTCCACTTT
J: TRBJ2-6; size: NA; D: TRBD2; V: TRBV5-6; CDR3: CASSLASGPSGANVLTF; DNA: TGTGCCAGCAGCTTGGCTAGCGGACCATCTGGGGCCAACGTCCTGACTTTC
J: TRBJ2-2; size: NA; D: TRBD1; V: TRBV7-2; CDR3: CASSRDRNTGELFF; DNA: TGTGCCAGCAGCCGGGACAGGAACACCGGGGAGCTGTTTTTT
J: TRBJ2-5; size: NA; D: TRBD1; V: TRBV4-3; CDR3: CASSQETTGQETQYF; DNA: TGCGCCAGCAGCCAAGAGACGACAGGGCAAGAGACCCAGTACTTC
J: TRBJ2-7; size: once; D: TRBD2; V: TRBV19; CDR3: CASSPRTSDSYEQYF; DNA: TGTGCCAGTAGTCCCCGGACTAGCGACTCCTACGAGCAGTACTTC
J: TRBJ2-5; size: NA; D: NA; V: TRBV5-8; CDR3: CASSVGTLYQETQYF; DNA: TGTGCCAGCAGCGTCGGGACTTTGTACCAAGAGACCCAGTACTTC
J: TRBJ2-2; size: NA; D: NA; V: TRBV28; CDR3: CASSFSSTSTGELFF; DNA: TGTGCCAGCAGTTTTTCATCCACTAGCACCGGGGAGCTGTTTTTT
J: TRBJ2-2; size: NA; D: NA; V: TRBV9; CDR3: CASSVGGTGELFF; DNA: TGTGCCAGCAGCGTAGGCGGAACCGGGGAGCTGTTTTTT
J: TRBJ2-2; size: once; D: NA; V: TRBV10-3; CDR3: CAIRQAENTGELFF; DNA: TGTGCCATCAGGCAGGCTGAGAACACCGGGGAGCTGTTTTTT
J: TRBJ1-3; size: NA; D: NA; V: TRBV3-1/TRBV3-2; CDR3: CASSPLWRGEPPGNTIYF; DNA: TGTGCCAGCAGCCCCCTCTGGAGGGGCGAACCCCCGGGAAACACCATATATTTT
J: TRBJ2-4; size: NA; D: NA; V: TRBV2; CDR3: CASTGSGWNIQYF; DNA: TGTGCCAGCACTGGGTCGGGGTGGAACATTCAGTACTTC
J: TRBJ1-5; size: few; D: NA; V: TRBV4-3; CDR3: CASSQERQFNQPQHF; DNA: TGCGCCAGCAGCCAAGAACGACAGTTCAATCAGCCCCAGCATTTT